A single T cell receptor beta chain is shown here with its context. The antigen is undetermined. UMIs were added to TCR cDNA along with a universal primer site when it was made by 5'RACE template switching. TCRdb reprocessed the 5' RACE reads with MiXCR, giving one entry per CDR3 protein. Among 250,000 to 400,000 distinct CDR3 sequences listed, approximately 4% were seen once. This sample was included in a study of T cells after yellow fever vaccination. General observations from the study: Though weaker, the secondary response peaked faster, on day 5 versus 15.

The TCR originated in a man aged 18-30 years who received the YFV17D yellow fever vaccine. The material was PBMCs, obtained 5 days after the yellow fever booster vaccination.

The CDR3 DNA reads TGTGCCAGCAGTTACTCGGGAGGGGGCTCTGGAAACACCATATATTTT. Translated: CASSYSGGGSGNTIYF. V and J are TRBV6-6 and TRBJ1-3; possibly TRBD1 for D (6 bases). The CDR3 loop spans 16 amino acids. V lost 0 bases and J 0 bases, leaving 9 bases between the germline ends. Germline V lookup: CDR1 MNHNY, CDR2 SVGAGI (reference sequence).